This is a list of T cell receptor beta chains from one sample in a study of shared clonotypes between healthy human individuals. The repertoire was sequenced with immunoSEQ multiplex PCR; TCRdb's copy has only in-frame clones and lacks some. Among about 680,000 clones listed, about 91% were seen once. Sequencing was carried out using naive CD8+ T cells sorted from blood. The receptors derive from a man aged 25 to 40 in good health. The CDR3 runs from the conserved cysteine through the conserved F or W.

V: TRBV11-2
J: TRBJ1-1
CDR3: CASSDPRTEAFF

V: TRBV7-9
J: TRBJ2-7
CDR3: CASSPFNTQTGGSYEQYF

V: TRBV5-1
J: TRBJ2-1
CDR3: CASSSAGGSYNEQFF

V: TRBV23-1
J: TRBJ2-7
CDR3: CASGNEQYF

V: TRBV7-9
J: TRBJ1-1
CDR3: CASIPSDGNTEAFF

V: TRBV7-6
J: TRBJ2-5
CDR3: CASSLGARLMQETQYF

V: TRBV5-1
J: TRBJ2-7
CDR3: CASSYGTAYEQYF

V: TRBV7-9
J: TRBJ2-7
CDR3: CASSFAGTGFEQYF

V: TRBV5-1
J: TRBJ1-1
CDR3: CASSLWAGGNTEAFF

V: TRBV7-8
J: TRBJ2-7
CDR3: CASSKVPLAGAYEQYF

V: TRBV7-9
J: TRBJ2-7
CDR3: CASSQRGQTPYEQYF

V: TRBV11-2
J: TRBJ2-5
CDR3: CASSFWQGAGETQYF

V: TRBV6-6
J: TRBJ1-1
CDR3: CASGDRGARTEAFF

V: TRBV7-9
J: TRBJ2-7
CDR3: CASSSPQGGREQYF

V: TRBV5-5
J: TRBJ2-4
CDR3: CASSLADTRALAKNIQYF

V: TRBV11-2
J: TRBJ1-1
CDR3: CASSWPPGWDTGYTEAFF

V: TRBV7-2
J: TRBJ1-1
CDR3: CASSLLVGTEAFF

V: TRBV27
J: TRBJ1-5
CDR3: CASRRRTGMDQPQHF

V: TRBV30
J: TRBJ1-4
CDR3: CAWSVRATNEKLFF

V: TRBV7-9
J: TRBJ2-1
CDR3: CASSLWGNQQFF

V: TRBV7-9
J: TRBJ2-7
CDR3: CASSLGSYEQYF

V: TRBV6-1
J: TRBJ1-5
CDR3: CASSERDLQENQPQHF

V: TRBV9
J: TRBJ1-1
CDR3: CASSVGGGTTEAFF

V: TRBV4-1
J: TRBJ2-2
CDR3: CASSPEGQGVGTGELFF

V: TRBV27
J: TRBJ2-7
CDR3: CASSLGKRMVEQYF

V: TRBV27
J: TRBJ2-7
CDR3: CASSLRSTGREQYF

V: TRBV6-1
J: TRBJ2-7
CDR3: CASSDRGGSYEQYF

V: TRBV7-9
J: TRBJ2-2
CDR3: CASSLVLGRINTGELFF

V: TRBV6-1
J: TRBJ2-7
CDR3: CASRRGLAGAPEQYF

V: TRBV2
J: TRBJ2-3
CDR3: CASSDPASSTDTQYF

V: TRBV7-8
J: TRBJ2-1
CDR3: CASSVSSGTYNEQFF

V: TRBV7-9
J: TRBJ2-3
CDR3: CASSFVGTTTDTQYF

V: TRBV7-7
J: TRBJ2-1
CDR3: CASSPGSGISFYNEQFF

V: TRBV4-1
J: TRBJ2-7
CDR3: CASSQEGGSYEQYF

V: TRBV9
J: TRBJ2-1
CDR3: CASSVGQGQGYEQFF

V: TRBV27
J: TRBJ2-1
CDR3: CASSRSNNEQFF

V: TRBV27
J: TRBJ2-7
CDR3: CASSFYGSVSYEQYF

V: TRBV7-9
J: TRBJ2-5
CDR3: CASSRTETQYF

V: TRBV6-6
J: TRBJ1-1
CDR3: CASSHRGTEAFF

V: TRBV19
J: TRBJ2-1
CDR3: CASSMNRAIEQFF

V: TRBV7-9
J: TRBJ2-1
CDR3: CASSLAQWGISYNEQFF

V: TRBV7-9
J: TRBJ2-3
CDR3: CASSLLTDTQYF

V: TRBV6-1
J: TRBJ1-2
CDR3: CASSEVYREVYGYTF

V: TRBV5-8
J: TRBJ2-1
CDR3: CASSGLAGVEQFF

V: TRBV9
J: TRBJ2-1
CDR3: CASSSSGRAVDEQFF

V: TRBV28
J: TRBJ1-1
CDR3: CASSLRVSGTEAFF

V: TRBV7-2
J: TRBJ2-1
CDR3: CASSVGLAGVDEQFF

V: TRBV4-1
J: TRBJ2-1
CDR3: CASSQIASWNEQFF

V: TRBV27
J: TRBJ2-2
CDR3: CASTNSGSGYGELFF

V: TRBV11-2
J: TRBJ2-1
CDR3: CASSLIRSSYNEQFF

V: TRBV14
J: TRBJ2-7
CDR3: CASSRLTSIDEQYF

V: TRBV29-1
J: TRBJ2-1
CDR3: CSVEDVGLAAYNEQFF

V: TRBV7-3
J: TRBJ1-1
CDR3: CASSLSGWTEAFF

V: TRBV7-9
J: TRBJ2-4
CDR3: CASSKAGTENIQYF

V: TRBV10-3
J: TRBJ2-7
CDR3: CAISVPGEGSEQYF

V: TRBV28
J: TRBJ2-1
CDR3: CASSPSFGGYEQFF

V: TRBV7-6
J: TRBJ2-5
CDR3: CASSLWGEETQYF

V: TRBV7-8
J: TRBJ2-7
CDR3: CASSLGAGGSSYEQYF